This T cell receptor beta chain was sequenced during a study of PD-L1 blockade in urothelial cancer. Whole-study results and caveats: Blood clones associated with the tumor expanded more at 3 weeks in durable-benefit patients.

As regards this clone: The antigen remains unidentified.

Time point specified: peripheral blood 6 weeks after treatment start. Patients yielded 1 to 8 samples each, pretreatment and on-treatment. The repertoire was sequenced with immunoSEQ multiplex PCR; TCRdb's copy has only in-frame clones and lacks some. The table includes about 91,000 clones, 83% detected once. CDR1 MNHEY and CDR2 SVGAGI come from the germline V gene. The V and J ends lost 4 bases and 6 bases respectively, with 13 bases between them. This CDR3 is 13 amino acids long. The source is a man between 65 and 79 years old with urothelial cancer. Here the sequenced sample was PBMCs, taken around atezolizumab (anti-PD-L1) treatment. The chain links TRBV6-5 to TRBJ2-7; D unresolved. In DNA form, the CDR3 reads TGTGCCAGCAGTTCCCTACGTCTTCGCGAGCAGTACTTC. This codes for CASSSLRLREQYF.